The rows below give T cell receptor beta chains drawn from one sample of a study of vaccination effects on CD4 cells after COVID-19. Antigens for these TCRs are unknown. Libraries were prepared by immunoSEQ multiplex PCR; TCRdb keeps only in-frame clonotypes and omits some of them. The data contain 20,000 to 25,000 clones, around 70% of them singletons. The input for sequencing was CD4+ T cells from PBMCs cultured with HCoV-NL63 spike peptides, taken before COVID-19 vaccination. The receptor set was obtained from a human donor who received a COVID-19 vaccine. CDR3s include the opening cysteine and the closing phenylalanine or tryptophan. D genes are given only for firm matches. Size is stated for part of the rows, as once, few or many counts, or as a class when the clone is expanded.

>.|TRBJ2-3|13|TRBD2|TRBV18
CATLAGATDTQYF
TGTGCCACCCTAGCGGGGGCCACAGATACGCAGTATTTT
>few|TRBJ1-6|15|.|TRBV11-2
CASSLDPGPNSPLHF
TGTGCCAGCAGCTTAGACCCGGGGCCGAATTCACCCCTCCACTTT
>.|TRBJ2-7|15|TRBD2|TRBV7-9
CASSLEGLAAYEQYF
TGTGCCAGCAGCTTAGAGGGACTAGCGGCCTACGAGCAGTACTTC
>.|TRBJ2-3|16|.|TRBV2
CASSETAGINSDTQYF
TGTGCCAGCAGTGAAACGGCGGGTATAAATTCGGATACGCAGTATTTT
>few|TRBJ1-4|15|TRBD1|TRBV7-9
CASSADRGKNEKLFF
TGTGCCAGCAGCGCGGACAGGGGCAAAAATGAAAAACTGTTTTTT
>.|TRBJ2-1|14|.|TRBV2
CASRRGGAYNEQFF
TGTGCCAGCCGAAGGGGGGGAGCCTACAATGAGCAGTTCTTC
>.|TRBJ1-1|14|TRBD1|TRBV7-9
CASSKDRGNTEAFF
TGTGCCAGCAGCAAGGACAGGGGAAACACTGAAGCTTTCTTT
>.|TRBJ2-7|15|TRBD1|TRBV5-1
CASSVQGQGADEQYF
TGCGCCAGCAGCGTACAAGGACAGGGGGCGGATGAGCAGTACTTC
>.|TRBJ1-2|14|.|TRBV4-3
CASSQDSSGGGYTF
TGCGCCAGCAGCCAAGATTCTTCCGGGGGTGGCTACACCTTC
>.|TRBJ2-3|11|.|TRBV19
CASSMEGTQYF
TGTGCCAGTAGTATGGAAGGTACGCAGTATTTT
>.|TRBJ1-1|13|TRBD1|TRBV7-2
CASSPRTGLEAFF
TGTGCCAGCAGCCCTAGGACAGGGTTAGAAGCTTTCTTT
>.|TRBJ2-3|11|.|TRBV30
CAWSVGRTQYF
TGTGCCTGGAGTGTTGGACGGACGCAGTATTTT
>.|TRBJ1-1|12|.|TRBV7-3
CASSSSGGGAFF
TGTGCCAGCAGCTCCTCCGGGGGGGGAGCTTTCTTT
>.|TRBJ2-7|13|.|TRBV19
CASTPGNPYEQYF
TGTGCCAGTACCCCGGGGAACCCCTACGAGCAGTACTTC
>few|TRBJ1-2|14|TRBD1|TRBV15
CATSTGTDGYGYTF
TGTGCCACCAGCACGGGGACAGACGGATATGGCTACACCTTC
>.|TRBJ2-3|17|TRBD2|TRBV5-1
CASSLGASGSQSDTQYF
TGCGCCAGCAGCTTGGGAGCTAGCGGGAGTCAATCAGATACGCAGTATTTT
>.|TRBJ1-6|16|.|TRBV27
CASSLSLASYNSPLHF
TGTGCCAGCAGTTTATCGCTGGCCTCCTATAATTCACCCCTCCACTTT
>.|TRBJ1-4|16|.|TRBV21-1
CASSKVGRQGLQKLFF
TGTGCCAGCAGCAAAGTGGGTAGACAGGGGTTGCAAAAACTGTTTTTT
>.|TRBJ1-1|14|.|TRBV19
CASSLQGGSTEAFF
TGTGCCAGTAGCCTACAGGGAGGGAGCACTGAAGCTTTCTTT
>.|TRBJ2-7|15|.|TRBV16
CASSQSGGYSYEQYF
TGTGCCAGCAGCCAATCCGGCGGCTACTCCTACGAGCAGTACTTC
>.|TRBJ2-1|13|.|TRBV18
CASSTSTGNEQFF
TGTGCCAGCTCAACAAGCACAGGGAATGAGCAGTTCTTC
>.|TRBJ2-2|15|TRBD1|TRBV7-2
CASSPDRALTGELFF
TGTGCCAGCAGCCCCGACAGGGCTCTCACCGGGGAGCTGTTTTTT
>.|TRBJ1-3|12|TRBD1|TRBV30
CACVDRANTIYF
TGTGCCTGTGTGGACAGGGCGAACACCATATATTTT
>.|TRBJ1-1|13|.|TRBV14
CASSPQYGPEAFF
TGTGCCAGCAGCCCGCAATACGGGCCTGAAGCTTTCTTT
>.|TRBJ2-1|11|.|TRBV2
CASSAHNEQFF
TGTGCCAGCAGTGCTCACAATGAGCAGTTCTTC
>.|TRBJ1-1|14|TRBD1|TRBV11-2
CASSTQTGSTEAFF
TGTGCCAGCAGCACACAGACAGGGAGCACTGAAGCTTTCTTT
>.|TRBJ2-7|15|.|TRBV6-2/TRBV6-3
CASSPGPAVAYEQYF
TGTGCCAGCAGTCCCGGCCCAGCCGTCGCCTACGAGCAGTACTTC
>once|TRBJ1-1|17|TRBD1|TRBV28
CASTLFWTGGQLGEAFF
TGTGCCAGCACCTTATTTTGGACAGGGGGCCAGTTGGGTGAAGCTTTCTTT
>.|TRBJ1-2|17|TRBD1|TRBV5-7
CASSFGQGARGGYGYTF
TGTGCCAGCAGCTTCGGTCAGGGGGCCAGGGGAGGCTATGGCTACACCTTC
>.|TRBJ1-1|14|TRBD1|TRBV5-5
CASSLFPGGTEAFF
TGTGCCAGCAGCTTGTTCCCAGGGGGCACTGAAGCTTTCTTT
>.|TRBJ2-3|16|TRBD2|TRBV20-1
CSASRLAGDSTDTQYF
TGCAGTGCTAGTCGACTAGCGGGAGATAGCACAGATACGCAGTATTTT
>.|TRBJ2-1|15|TRBD2|TRBV2
CASSILAGPYNEQFF
TGTGCCAGCAGTATACTAGCGGGCCCCTACAATGAGCAGTTCTTC
>few|TRBJ1-5|15|TRBD1|TRBV2
CASRGKTGSNQPQHF
TGTGCCAGCAGAGGAAAGACAGGGTCAAATCAGCCCCAGCATTTT
>few|TRBJ1-5|14|.|TRBV25-1
CASTGAGSNQPQHF
TGTGCCAGTACCGGGGCCGGTAGCAATCAGCCCCAGCATTTT
>few|TRBJ1-2|13|.|TRBV7-2
CASSLAGVYGYTF
TGTGCCAGCAGCTTAGCAGGGGTCTATGGCTACACCTTC
>.|TRBJ1-1|14|TRBD1|TRBV5-1
CASSSGGRGTEAFF
TGCGCCAGCAGCTCAGGGGGCAGGGGCACTGAAGCTTTCTTT
>.|TRBJ1-6|13|.|TRBV30
CAWSEGDASPLHF
TGTGCCTGGAGTGAAGGTGATGCTTCACCCCTCCACTTT
>.|TRBJ1-5|19|TRBD1|TRBV4-1
CASSQKPGQGLRSNQPQHF
TGCGCCAGCAGCCAAAAACCGGGACAGGGGTTGAGGAGCAATCAGCCCCAGCATTTT
>.|TRBJ2-2|16|TRBD2|TRBV12-5
CASGLGGLALTGELFF
TGTGCTAGTGGTTTGGGGGGACTAGCGCTCACCGGGGAGCTGTTTTTT
>.|TRBJ1-1|15|.|TRBV7-9
CASSLEGGVRTEAFF
TGTGCCAGCAGCTTAGAGGGTGGGGTACGGACTGAAGCTTTCTTT
>.|TRBJ1-4|15|.|TRBV28
CASSLGLATNEKLFF
TGTGCCAGCAGTTTGGGGCTGGCAACTAATGAAAAACTGTTTTTT
>.|TRBJ2-4|12|.|TRBV3-1/TRBV3-2
CASSQENNIQYF
TGTGCCAGCAGCCAAGAGAACAACATTCAGTACTTC
>.|TRBJ1-2|16|.|TRBV15
CATSRDLGGEGYGYTF
TGTGCCACCAGCAGAGATTTAGGAGGGGAGGGGTATGGCTACACCTTC
>.|TRBJ1-1|13|.|TRBV5-1
CASRPDSGTEAFF
TGCGCCAGCAGACCTGACAGTGGGACTGAAGCTTTCTTT
>.|TRBJ2-5|14|.|TRBV14
CASSYPGVQETQYF
TGTGCCAGCAGCTACCCGGGAGTCCAAGAGACCCAGTACTTC
>.|TRBJ2-3|15|.|TRBV27
CASSFGPLGTDTQYF
TGTGCCAGCAGTTTTGGTCCCTTAGGCACAGATACGCAGTATTTT
>.|TRBJ2-4|14|.|TRBV4-2
CASSQDPGDHIQYF
TGTGCCAGCAGCCAAGACCCGGGGGATCACATTCAGTACTTC
>.|TRBJ2-1|13|.|TRBV5-1
CASSHGGDNEQFF
TGCGCCAGCAGCCATGGGGGCGACAATGAGCAGTTCTTC
>once|TRBJ2-5|11|.|TRBV11-2
CASSVQETQYF
TGTGCCAGCAGCGTACAAGAGACCCAGTACTTC
>.|TRBJ2-7|15|.|TRBV27
CASERRLGYEREQYF
TGTGCCAGCGAGCGGCGGTTAGGGTACGAGCGCGAGCAGTACTTC
>.|TRBJ1-2|13|TRBD1|TRBV28
CASSLAGGSGYTF
TGTGCCAGCAGTTTGGCAGGGGGCAGTGGCTACACCTTC
>.|TRBJ2-7|15|TRBD1|TRBV18
CASSPAGTGGGEQYF
TGTGCCAGCTCACCGGCCGGGACAGGAGGTGGCGAGCAGTACTTC
>.|TRBJ1-5|14|.|TRBV18
CASSPGRINQPQHF
TGTGCCAGCTCACCAGGGCGGATAAATCAGCCCCAGCATTTT
>.|TRBJ2-2|14|.|TRBV7-3
CASSFRSTGGELFF
TGTGCCAGCAGCTTTCGCTCGACGGGCGGGGAGCTGTTTTTT